Each of the 9 T cell receptor beta chains below was sequenced from the same sample in a study of blood T cells in healthy people across ages. Next came a second PCR, run for about 7 to 12 cycles, which used a sample-barcoded 5' primer along with a J-beta primer mix. Each CDR3 protein is one row after TCRdb ran MiXCR on the 5' RACE reads. The table records more than 750,000 distinct CDR3 sequences, about 27% of them present only once. The sample was also linked to a second study, of T cells of mothers and their children.

The sequenced sample consisted of blood. The receptors originated from a woman aged 40 to 55 in good health.

This clonotype occurred many times. The rearrangement joins TRBV12-3 or TRBV12-4 to TRBJ1-6; no definite D call. The CDR3 loop spans 13 amino acids. With 6 bases removed from V and 6 bases from J, the gap between germline ends came to 9 bases. CDR3 sequence (DNA): TGTGCCAGCAGGGTGAGGAGTAATTCACCCCTCCACTTT. As protein: CASRVRSNSPLHF.

The J gene is TRBJ2-5, the V gene TRBV20-1, with 8 nucleotides matching TRBD1. Trimming removed 5 bases from V and 5 bases from J; junction bases left unmatched: 10. Germline CDR1 reads DFQATT; CDR2 reads SNEGSKA (reference sequence). The CDR3 is 14 amino acids. The CDR3: CSARSDRAGETQYF. DNA of the CDR3: TGCAGTGCTCGCTCGGACAGGGCTGGGGAGACCCAGTACTTC.

This chain links TRBV4-3 with TRBJ2-3, with 13 bases identical to TRBD2. This CDR3 is 19 amino acids long. Looked up from germline, CDR1 is LGHNA and CDR2 is YSLEER. V lost 2 bases, J lost 2 bases, and 10 bases stayed unmatched. CDR3 in DNA: TGCGCCAGCAGCCAAAACCGCGGACTAGCGGGGGACCTCACAGATACGCAGTATTTT. Translation gives CASSQNRGLAGDLTDTQYF.

The chain uses TRBV5-5 and TRBJ2-5; a weak D match, TRBD1 (6 bases). The CDR3 contains 15 residues. Trimming took 4 bases from V and 11 from J, leaving 24 bases between them. CDR1 is SGHKS, CDR2 YYEKEE, per germline (reference sequence). For the CDR3, the DNA is TGTGCCAGCAGCCACGGACAGCACTCGAACAATGAGCAGTACTTC. This sequence encodes CASSHGQHSNNEQYF.

This clonotype was seen at least ten times. The chain employs TRBV29-1 and TRBJ2-6; the D is unclear. Germline loops: CDR1 SQVTM, CDR2 ANQGSEA. Trimming stripped 6 bases from V and 1 base from J, with 13 bases between. The CDR3 has 15 residues. The DNA of the CDR3 is TGCAGCGTCCAAGGTAGCCTATCTGGGGCCAACGTCCTGACTTTC. Protein sequence: CSVQGSLSGANVLTF.

This clonotype has only a few counts. The rearrangement uses TRBV28 and TRBJ2-5; D might be TRBD2 (6 bases). This CDR3 has 14 residues. V was shortened by 7 bases and J by 5 bases, with 17 bases between the two germline ends. Looked up from germline, CDR1 is MDHEN and CDR2 is SYDVKM. The CDR3 DNA reads TGTGCCAGCACCAAAAACGCGGGGTCGGAGACCCAGTACTTC. Protein sequence: CASTKNAGSETQYF.

In regard to this clonotype: The junction and the germline gene differ at one end; a read error may be behind it. The chain links TRBV6-6 to TRBJ2-1, with D possibly TRBD2 on 5 matching bases. Per germline, CDR1 MNHNY and CDR2 SVGAGI (reference sequence). The CDR3 spans 12 residues. The CDR3 bases are TGTGCCGGCAGTGTTGCGGGCAATGAGCAGTTCTTC. Translated: CAGSVAGNEQFF.

This clonotype has just a few counts. The rearrangement links TRBV5-1 to TRBJ2-7; D is perhaps TRBD1 (6 bases). This CDR3 contains 13 residues. V was clipped by 4 bases and J by 6 bases, with 14 bases between them. Germline V gene lookup returns CDR1 SGHRS and CDR2 YFSETQ. The CDR3 coding sequence is TGCGCCAGCAGCACCGACAGGTTAGGCGAGCAGTACTTC. Translation gives CASSTDRLGEQYF. The entire variable domain, with the rest obtained from reference TRBV5-1 and TRBJ2-7, is as follows: KAGVTQTPRYLIKTRGQQVTLSCSPISGHRSVSWYQQTPGQGLQFLFEYFSETQRNKGNFPGRFSGRQFSNSRSEMNVSTLELGDSALYLCASSTDRLGEQYFGPGTRLTVT.

V is TRBV6-5 and J is TRBJ2-1; 7 nucleotides match TRBD2. J lost 8 bases, V lost 2 bases, and 6 bases had no gene match. The CDR3 has 14 residues. CDR1 and CDR2 (germline): MNHEY, SVGAGI. The CDR3 spells CASSYGGGKDEQFF. The CDR3 DNA follows: TGTGCCAGCAGTTACGGGGGGGGGAAGGATGAGCAGTTCTTC.